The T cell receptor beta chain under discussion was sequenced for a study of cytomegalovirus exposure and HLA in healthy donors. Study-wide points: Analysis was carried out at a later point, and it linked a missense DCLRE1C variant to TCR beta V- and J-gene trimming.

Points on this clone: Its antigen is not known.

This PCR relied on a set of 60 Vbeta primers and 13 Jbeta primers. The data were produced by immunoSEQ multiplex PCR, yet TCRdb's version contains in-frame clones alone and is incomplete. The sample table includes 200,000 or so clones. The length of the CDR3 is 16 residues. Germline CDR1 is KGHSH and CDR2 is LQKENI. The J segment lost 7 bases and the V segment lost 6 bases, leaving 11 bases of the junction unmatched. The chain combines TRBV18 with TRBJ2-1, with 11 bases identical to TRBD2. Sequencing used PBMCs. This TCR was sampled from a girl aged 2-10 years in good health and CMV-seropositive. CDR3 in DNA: TGTGCCAGCTCGTATAGCGGGAGGGCCCATAGGAATGAGCAGTTCTTC. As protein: CASSYSGRAHRNEQFF.